Following are 17 T cell receptor beta chains from one sample sequenced in a study of T cell responses to AZD1222 COVID-19 vaccine. The table came from immunoSEQ multiplex PCR; TCRdb's copy has only in-frame clones and leaves some out. The sample has 100,000 to 150,000 clones; 90% are singletons. Material: peripheral blood, obtained on day 0 of AZD1222 vaccination. All receptors derive from an adult in good health.

V gene TRBV5-1 combines with J gene TRBJ2-5; D tentatively reads TRBD1 or TRBD2 (5 bases each). Trimming pared 4 bases from V and 7 bases from J, leaving 11 bases between. The germline V gene has CDR1 SGHRS and CDR2 YFSETQ. The CDR3 runs 12 residues. The CDR3 DNA is TGCGCCAGCAGCCCACTTGGGGGGACCCAGTACTTC. This gives the protein CASSPLGGTQYF. Using reference TRBV5-1 and TRBJ2-5 for the parts outside the CDR3, the full variable domain is KAGVTQTPRYLIKTRGQQVTLSCSPISGHRSVSWYQQTPGQGLQFLFEYFSETQRNKGNFPGRFSGRQFSNSRSEMNVSTLELGDSALYLCASSPLGGTQYFGPGTRLLVL.

The V gene is TRBV7-3, the J gene TRBJ1-2, with D hard to call. The V and J ends lost 5 bases and 3 bases respectively, with 16 bases between them. The CDR3 length is 15 residues. The germline CDR1 and CDR2 sequences are SGHTA and FQGTGA. In DNA, the CDR3 is TGTGCCAGCAGCCCCGTCGCACAGCCTTACTATGGCTACACCTTC. Its translation is CASSPVAQPYYGYTF.

The chain combines TRBV2 with TRBJ1-6, with D possibly matching TRBD1 (6 bases). The CDR3 has 14 residues. CDR1 and CDR2 (germline): SNHLY, FYNNEI. V lost 6 bases and J 7 bases, leaving 13 bases between the germline ends. CDR3 sequence: CASRQTGRNSPLHF. The CDR3 region has the DNA TGTGCCAGCAGACAAACAGGGCGGAATTCACCCCTCCACTTT.

As DNA, the CDR3 is TGTGCCAGCAGCCAAGAGAGCCTAAGCAGTTCATCTAGCACAGATACGCAGTATTTT. This sequence encodes CASSQESLSSSSSTDTQYF. The chain is built from TRBV4-2 and TRBJ2-3, with D hard to call. Germline V lookup: CDR1 LGHNA, CDR2 YNFKEQ. V dropped 0 bases and J dropped 0 bases, with 19 bases sitting between them. The CDR3 sequence is 19 residues long.

V and J are TRBV18 and TRBJ2-7, with TRBD1 matching 8 bases. CDR1 is KGHSH and CDR2 is LQKENI in the germline V gene. The CDR3 consists of 14 residues. After removal of 5 bases from V and 3 bases from J, the junction contained 6 bases not matched to a gene. This CDR3 reads CASSSDRGGYEQYF. In nucleotides, the CDR3 is TGTGCCAGCTCATCAGACAGGGGAGGCTACGAGCAGTACTTC.

The chain links TRBV19 to TRBJ2-6; 9 nucleotides agree with TRBD1. The CDR3 sequence is 19 residues long. Losses at the gene ends were 5 bases for V and 1 base for J; bases not matched to a gene: 12. Germline CDR1 is LNHDA and CDR2 is SQIVND (reference sequence). As DNA, the CDR3 is TGTGCCAGTAGTGCGCGGGACAGGGCTCTATTGTCTGGGGCCAACGTCCTGACTTTC. It yields the protein CASSARDRALLSGANVLTF. Full variable domain (missing parts from reference TRBV19 and TRBJ2-6): DGGITQSPKYLFRKEGQNVTLSCEQNLNHDAMYWYRQDPGQGLRLIYYSQIVNDFQKGDIAEGYSVSREKKESFPLTVTSAQKNPTAFYLCASSARDRALLSGANVLTFGAGSRLTVL.

This sequence joins TRBV5-6 and TRBJ2-7, with 8 positions matching TRBD2. V shed 0 bases and J 2 bases; nucleotides not matched to a gene: 7. Germline V gene sequence: CDR1 SGHDT, CDR2 YYEEEE. The CDR3 consists of 16 residues. The CDR3 here is CASSLAALAGPYEQYF. DNA for the CDR3: TGTGCCAGCAGCTTGGCCGCGTTAGCGGGACCCTACGAGCAGTACTTC.

This chain connects TRBV20-1 to TRBJ1-3; D ambiguous. Between the trimmed V and J ends, which lost 3 bases and 0 bases, there was a span of 9 bases. Looked up from germline, CDR1 is DFQATT and CDR2 is SNEGSKA (reference sequence). The CDR3 has 14 amino acids. Here the CDR3 DNA reads TGCAGTGCTAGTCTCGACAACTCTGGAAACACCATATATTTT. As protein: CSASLDNSGNTIYF.

This chain connects TRBV6-6 to TRBJ2-7; 7 bases align to TRBD2. The CDR3 is 14 amino acids. Germline values: CDR1 MNHNY, CDR2 SVGAGI (reference sequence). The V segment lost 6 bases and the J segment 0 bases; nucleotides outside the gene matches: 5. The CDR3 loop is CASSPGLPSYEQYF. CDR3 nucleotides: TGTGCCAGCAGCCCGGGACTACCCTCCTACGAGCAGTACTTC.

This chain links TRBV15 with TRBJ2-2; D unresolved. Trimming pared 0 bases from V and 4 bases from J, leaving 9 bases between. Germline V gene data show CDR1 as LNHNV and CDR2 as YYDKDF (reference sequence). The CDR3 totals 15 residues. As DNA, the CDR3 is TGTGCCACCAGCAGAGATCGGCCAGCCACCGGGGAGCTGTTTTTT. Its protein is CATSRDRPATGELFF.

This clone came up once. This rearrangement joins TRBV5-1 to TRBJ1-1; unclear D gene. V was pared by 2 bases and J by 0 bases, with 5 bases between. Germline V gene data show CDR1 as SGHRS and CDR2 as YFSETQ. This CDR3 region has 13 residues. CDR3 in amino acids: CASSFEMNTEAFF. Here the CDR3 DNA reads TGCGCCAGCAGCTTTGAGATGAACACTGAAGCTTTCTTT.

The DNA for the CDR3 is TGTGCCAGCAGTTTAGGGCTCCGCTCCTACGAGCAGTACTTC. This gives the protein CASSLGLRSYEQYF. The chain joins TRBV28 to TRBJ2-7; no definite D call. This CDR3 has 14 residues. The V end lost 2 bases, the J end lost 0 bases, and 8 bases lay between the germline ends. The germline V gene encodes CDR1 MDHEN and CDR2 SYDVKM.

This chain connects TRBV19 to TRBJ2-1, with 8 bases matching TRBD2. The CDR3 extends over 15 amino acids. Germline lookup yields CDR1 LNHDA and CDR2 SQIVND (reference sequence). The V segment lost 1 base and the J segment 4 bases; nucleotides outside the gene matches: 3. CDR3 sequence (DNA): TGTGCCAGTAGTATAGCGGGAGGGCCTTACAATGAGCAGTTCTTC. Translated: CASSIAGGPYNEQFF.

V gene TRBV6-6 combines with J gene TRBJ2-3; 7 positions agree with TRBD2. The CDR3 is made up of 16 amino acids. Trimming at V came to 2 bases and at J to 4 bases, leaving 9 bases not matched to a gene. Germline loops: CDR1 MNHNY, CDR2 SVGAGI (reference sequence). Here the CDR3 reads CASSYGASGRSDTQYF. CDR3 DNA sequence: TGTGCCAGCAGTTACGGGGCTTCCGGGAGGTCAGATACGCAGTATTTT.

The chain is built from TRBV6-5 and TRBJ1-1; D is possibly TRBD1 (5 bases). Germline V gene lookup returns CDR1 MNHEY and CDR2 SVGAGI. The CDR3 length is 12 residues. V was trimmed by 6 bases and J by 12 bases, leaving 17 bases between them. The CDR3 loop is CASRTQGAGTFF. The CDR3 nucleotides are TGTGCCAGCAGGACTCAGGGAGCCGGGACTTTCTTT.

This chain connects TRBV4-1 to TRBJ2-1, with TRBD2 matching 10 bases. V shed 2 bases and J 7 bases; nucleotides not matched to a gene: 5. Germline CDR1 MGHRA, CDR2 YSYEKL. This CDR3 comprises 15 residues. As DNA, the CDR3 is TGCGCCAGCAGCCAACTAGCGGGAGTCGCTAATGAGCAGTTCTTC. Translating gives CASSQLAGVANEQFF.

This rearrangement joins TRBV7-2 to TRBJ2-3, with D perhaps TRBD1 (5 bases). The CDR3 runs 13 residues. Germline V lookup: CDR1 SGHTA, CDR2 FQGNSA. The V gene lost 4 bases and the J gene lost 7 bases, with 12 bases spanning the gap. CDR3 sequence: CASSSQGVNTQYF. The CDR3 nucleotides read TGTGCCAGCAGCTCGCAGGGTGTTAATACGCAGTATTTT. Based on the CDR3 plus reference TRBV7-2 and TRBJ2-3, the full variable domain is GAGVSQSPSNKVTEKGKDVELRCDPISGHTALYWYRQSLGQGLEFLIYFQGNSAPDKSGLPSDRFSAERTGGSVSTLTIQRTQQEDSAVYLCASSSQGVNTQYFGPGTRLTVL.